This TCR beta chain was sequenced in a study of T cells in localized non-small cell lung cancer (dated by TCRdb to the early 2020s). About the full investigation: The study examined T cell repertoires in a few hundred patients with early-stage NSCLC and compared tumors with uninvolved tumor-adjacent lungs. The cohort comprised approximately 240 treatment-naïve NSCLC patients with resected, localized lung tumors. The mean age of the NSCLC patients was under 70 years, with 130 or so men and about a hundred women.

The CDR3 measures 15 amino acids from cysteine to phenylalanine. The retained sequence is limited to the CDR3, 45 bases, with the frame set at the first base. Study-level results and caveats: Because of the exploratory design, TCR variables were selected using unadjusted p-values without false-discovery rate correction. Longer overall survival was associated with higher T cell density in blood, whereas shorter survival was associated with higher clonality in adjacent lung. Of the top 100 tumor clones, a median of approximately 60 were detected in paired uninvolved adjacent lung; under 35 were also among that lung's top 100. Uninvolved tumor-adjacent lung showed the highest T cell clonality, higher than tumor, which suggests more focused antigenic responses in the uninvolved tumor-adjacent lung. Multi-region tumor sequencing was not performed, so intratumor heterogeneity could not be excluded.

TCR beta CDR3 regions were sequenced from DNA using the immunoSEQ Assay. In the paper's pipeline: To compute T cell density, TCR beta template counts were normalized to usable DNA, which was estimated by amplifying housekeeping genes. The preseqR package was used to estimate richness by extrapolating to 400,000 templates for PBMC samples and to 120,000 templates for tissue samples. Clonality was defined as one minus Pielou's evenness. To identify tissue-enriched TCRs, differential abundance testing was run on productive amino-acid clonotypes with a minimum total count of 5 and an alpha of 0.1. The Jaccard Index and the Morisita Overlap Index were used to measure repertoire overlap between compartments. GLIPH clustered TCR beta CDR3s with public tetramer-defined viral CDR3s; viral motifs required at least three viral sequences plus V-gene enrichment. The immuneACCESS repertoire file appears here via TCRdb, limited to in-frame rearrangements. These files lack a portion of the clones; in checked studies, under half of the deficit traces to unresolved V genes, and the cause of the others is not known. That table is the source of V, J and clone size, and D and trimming were worked out from the DNA. Here the sample has more than 800 clones; around 33% occur a single time. 15% to 20% of the sample is in the top ten clones.

A few counts support this clone. This clone's antigen is unknown. The input lacks base qualities; no much larger clone sits a single base away. Uninvolved adjacent lung was obtained at least 2 cm from the tumor margin, and the absence of atypia was confirmed by two independent pathologists. At diagnosis, peripheral blood, uninvolved tumor-adjacent lung and tumor were collected and stored as a combination of fresh-frozen and FFPE material. This receptor was obtained from a female donor older than 55 with stage III squamous cell lung carcinoma. Material: normal lung tissue next to the tumor, obtained before any cancer treatment. The V and J segments used are TRBV1 and TRBJ2-1; the table gives TRBD1 as D, unverified against the DNA. TRBV1 is designated a pseudogene. The DNA is as follows: TGCGCCAGCAGCCAAGGGACACCCTCCTACAATGAGCAGTTCTTC. Its translation is CASSQGTPSYNEQFF.